This T cell receptor (beta chain) was identified in a study of shared clonotypes between healthy human individuals. The study's findings and limits: The naive CD4 repertoires of a few donors were compared, and roughly 5% of clonotypes were shared.

The assay was immunoSEQ multiplex PCR, and TCRdb's table has in-frame clones only and misses some. The sample lists some 2.1 million clones, over 85% occurring once. About this clone: The antigen is unknown.

Naive CD8 cells lacked CD45RO, underwent positive selection for CCR7 and left out terminally differentiated effector memory CD45RA+ cells. Material for sequencing was naive CD8+ T cells sorted from blood. The sequence was collected from a man between 18 and 35 years old in good health.

As DNA, the CDR3 is TGTGCCTGGAGTTCCGGGGCCGGGGTTGAGACCCAGTACTTC. It is translated as CAWSSGAGVETQYF. The chain uses TRBV30 and TRBJ2-5; D might be TRBD1 or TRBD2, each matching 5 bases. The germline V gene encodes CDR1 GTSNPN and CDR2 SVGIG (reference sequence). V was cut by 2 bases and J by 5 bases, with 15 bases left in between. This CDR3 spans 14 amino acids.